This entry lists 6 T cell receptor beta chains sequenced from one sample in a study of control samples from healthy donors and cancer patients. Data came from immunoSEQ multiplex PCR; TCRdb stores just in-frame clones and leaves some out. The sample's table shows about 210,000 clones. Sequenced material: blood. The receptors were gathered from a young woman in good health.

With respect to this clone: The sample contains more than one DNA sequence encoding this CDR3. This chain connects TRBV11-2 to TRBJ2-3; TRBD2 matches 8 bases. Germline-derived CDR1 and CDR2 are SGHAT and FQNNGV. CDR3 length: 15 amino acids. V was clipped by 1 base and J by 0 bases; unmatched bases: 0. The DNA for the CDR3 is TGTGCCAGCAGCTTAGGCGGGGGGAGCACAGATACGCAGTATTTT. Protein product: CASSLGGGSTDTQYF.

The chain employs TRBV3-1 (or the pseudogene TRBV3-2) and TRBJ1-2; D might be TRBD1 (6 bases). Germline V gives CDR1 LGHDT, CDR2 YNNKEL (reference sequence). This CDR3 is 13 amino acids long. V lost 4 bases to trimming and J lost 6 bases, with 12 bases between them. In DNA form, the CDR3 reads TGTGCCAGCAGCCTTAACAGGGCCGATGGCTACACCTTC. It specifies CASSLNRADGYTF.

The chain carries TRBV20-1 and TRBJ2-7, with 9 bases fitting TRBD1. Germline V CDR1 and CDR2: DFQATT, SNEGSKA (reference sequence). With 5 bases clipped from V and 4 bases from J, the junction kept 9 bases outside the gene matches. This CDR3 is 14 amino acids long. The CDR3 loop reads CSAGVAGQGYEQYF. The CDR3 coding sequence is TGCAGTGCTGGTGTCGCGGGACAGGGATACGAGCAGTACTTC.

V is TRBV27 and J is TRBJ1-1; 7 bases are shared with TRBD1. The V and J ends lost 6 bases and 0 bases, in that order; junction bases with no gene match: 22. The V gene's germline CDR1 is MNHEY and CDR2 SMNVEV (reference sequence). The CDR3 is made up of 20 amino acids. This chain's CDR3 is CASRSASRGGLLRVNTEAFF. CDR3 DNA sequence: TGTGCCAGCAGATCGGCTTCCAGGGGGGGGCTATTACGGGTGAACACTGAAGCTTTCTTT.

This rearrangement joins TRBV28 to TRBJ1-4, with a possible D match to TRBD1 (5 bases). The CDR3 extends over 17 amino acids. Between the trimmed V and J ends, which lost 3 bases and 0 bases, there was a span of 14 bases. CDR1 is MDHEN, CDR2 SYDVKM, per germline. The CDR3 spells CASSFRGFRTTNEKLFF. CDR3 coding DNA: TGTGCCAGCAGTTTTAGGGGATTTCGAACAACTAATGAAAAACTGTTTTTT.

CDR3: CASSLGGVNTEAFF. Written as DNA, the CDR3 is TGTGCCAGCAGTTTAGGGGGGGTGAACACTGAAGCTTTCTTT. V is TRBV28 and J is TRBJ1-1; possibly TRBD1 for D (5 bases). From germline, CDR1 is MDHEN and CDR2 SYDVKM. The ends were cut back, 2 bases at V and 0 bases at J, with 7 bases in the middle. The CDR3 extends over 14 amino acids.